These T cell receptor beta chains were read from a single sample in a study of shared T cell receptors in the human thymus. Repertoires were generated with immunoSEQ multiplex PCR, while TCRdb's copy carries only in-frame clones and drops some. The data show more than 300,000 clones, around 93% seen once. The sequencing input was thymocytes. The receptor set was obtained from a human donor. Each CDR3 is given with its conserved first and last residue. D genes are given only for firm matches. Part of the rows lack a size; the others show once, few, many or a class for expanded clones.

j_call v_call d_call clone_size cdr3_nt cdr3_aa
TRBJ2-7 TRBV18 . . TGTGCCAGCTCACCACGACCCTACGAGCAGTACTTC CASSPRPYEQYF
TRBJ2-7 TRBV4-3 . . TGCGCCAGCAGCCAAGATGAAGGGGCTGCCTACGAGCAGTACTTC CASSQDEGAAYEQYF
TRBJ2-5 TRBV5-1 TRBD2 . TGCGCCAGCAGCTTATCGTTTTGGACTAGCCAAGAGACCCAGTACTTC CASSLSFWTSQETQYF
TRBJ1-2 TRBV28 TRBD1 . TGTGCCAGCAGACCTAGGCGGGGGGACAGGGTGGGACAGGGCTACACCTTC CASRPRRGDRVGQGYTF
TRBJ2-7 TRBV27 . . TGTGCCAGCAGTTTATCGATAATTGGGGGGGCCCTCTACCAGCAGTACTTC CASSLSIIGGALYQQYF
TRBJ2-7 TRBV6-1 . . TGTGCCAGCAGTGTTCCTGAGAATCCGTACTTC CASSVPENPYF
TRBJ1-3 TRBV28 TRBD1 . TGTGCCAGCACCCCCGGGGACAGGGGGACACTATCTGGAAACACCATATATTTT CASTPGDRGTLSGNTIYF
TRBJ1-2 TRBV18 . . TGTGCCAGCTCACCGCCAGGGTTTAACTATGGCTACACCTTC CASSPPGFNYGYTF
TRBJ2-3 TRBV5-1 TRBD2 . TGCGCCAGCAGCCCCTTGGCGGGAGGGTCCCCAGATACGCAGTATTTT CASSPLAGGSPDTQYF
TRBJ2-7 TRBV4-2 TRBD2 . TGTGCCAGCAGCCAAAGGAAGGGACTAGCGACCTACGAGCAGTACTTC CASSQRKGLATYEQYF
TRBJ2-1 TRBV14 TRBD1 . TGTGCCAGCAGCCAAAAAGAGACAGGGGACAATGAGCAGTTCTTC CASSQKETGDNEQFF
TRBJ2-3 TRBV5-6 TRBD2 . TGTGCCAGCAGCTTGGCAGGTAGCGGGTCCGACCCTAGCACAGATACGCAGTATTTT CASSLAGSGSDPSTDTQYF
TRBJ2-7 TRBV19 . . TGTGCCAGTAGCCCTCAGGGGCTCTACGAGCAGTACTTC CASSPQGLYEQYF
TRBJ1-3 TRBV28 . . TGTGCCAGCAGTTTACTGGGGGCTGGAAACACCATATATTTT CASSLLGAGNTIYF
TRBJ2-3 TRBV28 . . TGTGCCAGCAGTCCCTCAGGGGACTTGACAGATACGCAGTATTTT CASSPSGDLTDTQYF
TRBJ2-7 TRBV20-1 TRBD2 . TGCAGTACTCCCTGCGGGGGCGAGCAGTACTTC CSTPCGGEQYF
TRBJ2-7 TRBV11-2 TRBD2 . TGTGCCAGCAGCTTAGAGAGCGGGATCGACGAGCAGTACTTC CASSLESGIDEQYF
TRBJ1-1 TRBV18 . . TGTGCCAGCTCCCTCTCGACTGAAGCTTTCTTT CASSLSTEAFF
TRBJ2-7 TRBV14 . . TGTGCCAGCAGCCCTCGCTCCTCATGGTACGAGCAGTACTTC CASSPRSSWYEQYF
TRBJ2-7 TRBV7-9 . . TGTGCCAGCGATCACTACAGGGTGGATGGCTACGAGCAGTACTTC CASDHYRVDGYEQYF
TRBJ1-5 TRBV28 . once TGTGCCAGCAGTAGAACAGGGTGGGTTCAGCCCCAGCATTTT CASSRTGWVQPQHF
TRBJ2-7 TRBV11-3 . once TGTGCCAGCAGCTTGGGCAGGGGTAGCGAGCAGTACTTC CASSLGRGSEQYF
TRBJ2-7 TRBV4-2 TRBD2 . TGTGCCAGCAGCCAAGAGGGACTAGCGGGCCCAGAGCAGTACTTC CASSQEGLAGPEQYF
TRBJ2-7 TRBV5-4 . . TGTGCCAGCAGCTTTACTCACGCCGAGCAGTACTTC CASSFTHAEQYF
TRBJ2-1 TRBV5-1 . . TGCGCCAGCAGCTTGAGCCACAATGAGCAGTTCTTC CASSLSHNEQFF
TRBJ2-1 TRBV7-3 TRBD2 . TGTGCCAGCAGCATGAAACACACTGGCGGGGGGAATGAGCAGTTCTTC CASSMKHTGGGNEQFF
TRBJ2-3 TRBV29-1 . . TGCAGCGTTGGCGGGCAATCTCAGGGGTTTAACACAGATACGCAGTATTTT CSVGGQSQGFNTDTQYF
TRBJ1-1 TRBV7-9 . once TGTGCCAGCAGCCCGCTCAGGGGAAACACTGAAGCTTTCTTT CASSPLRGNTEAFF
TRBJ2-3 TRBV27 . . TGTGCCAGCAGTTTATCCGGGAGCTTCACAGATACGCAGTATTTT CASSLSGSFTDTQYF
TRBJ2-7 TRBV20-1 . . TGCAGTGCGGGATTACCCGAGCAGTACTTC CSAGLPEQYF
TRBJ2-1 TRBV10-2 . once TGCGCCAGCAGTGAATACAGATACAATGAGCAGTTCTTC CASSEYRYNEQFF
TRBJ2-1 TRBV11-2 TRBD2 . TGTGCCAGCAGCTTATTAGCGGGAGGTTACAATGAGCAGTTCTTC CASSLLAGGYNEQFF
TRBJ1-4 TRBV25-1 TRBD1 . TGTGCCAGCAGAGACAGGGGGCCGGGGGAAAAACTGTTTTTT CASRDRGPGEKLFF
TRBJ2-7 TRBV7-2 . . TGTGCCAGCAGCTTTATAACTACCATATCCTACCACTCCTACGAGCAGTACTTC CASSFITTISYHSYEQYF
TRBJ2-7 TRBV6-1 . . TGTGCCAGCAGTGACTTCCTCTCCGGGCTCCACTCCGAGCAGTACTTC CASSDFLSGLHSEQYF
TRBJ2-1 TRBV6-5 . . TGTGCCAGCAGTACGGGACTGGAGGGCGATGAGCAGTTCTTC CASSTGLEGDEQFF
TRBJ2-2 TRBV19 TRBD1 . TGTGCCAGTAGCGGGACAGGGGGCTTTCGTACCGGGGAGCTGTTTTTT CASSGTGGFRTGELFF
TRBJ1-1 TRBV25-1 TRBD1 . TGTGCCAGCAGTAGTCTCGACAGGGGTTTTTCCCCTAAAACTGAAGCTTTCTTT CASSSLDRGFSPKTEAFF
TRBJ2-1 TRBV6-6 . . TGTGCCAGCAGTCCTTACCCCACCTCGGTGCAGTTCTTC CASSPYPTSVQFF
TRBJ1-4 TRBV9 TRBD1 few TGTGCCAGCAGCCCCAGGGGGGGCGAAAAACTGTTTTTT CASSPRGGEKLFF
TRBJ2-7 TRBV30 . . TGTGCCTGGAGGACCCCTGACCGCCACGAGCAGTACTTC CAWRTPDRHEQYF
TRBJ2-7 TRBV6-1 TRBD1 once TGTGCCAGCAGTGCGGGACAGCAATTTCAGAGTAACGAGCAGTACTTC CASSAGQQFQSNEQYF
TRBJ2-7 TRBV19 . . TGTGCCAGTAGTATACCAGGAGAGGACTACGAGCAGTACTTC CASSIPGEDYEQYF
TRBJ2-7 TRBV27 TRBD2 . TGTGCCAGCAGTTCCCGACTAGCGCACGAGCAGTACTTC CASSSRLAHEQYF
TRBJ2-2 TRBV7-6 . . TGTGCCAGCAGCTTAGTACCGAACACCGGGGAGCTGTTTTTT CASSLVPNTGELFF
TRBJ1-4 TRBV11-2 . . TGTGCCAGCAGCTTAAGGGGGGGAACTGCAACTAATGAAAAACTGTTTTTT CASSLRGGTATNEKLFF
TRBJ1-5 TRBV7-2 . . TGTGCCAGCAGCCGGGGCAGGCAAAGCAATCAGCCCCAGCATTTT CASSRGRQSNQPQHF
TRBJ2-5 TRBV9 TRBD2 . TGTGCCAGCAACGTAGCGGGAGGAGAGACCCAGTACTTC CASNVAGGETQYF
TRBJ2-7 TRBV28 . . TGTGCCAGCAGTTTTCCAGCGAGTACCTACGAGCAGTACTTC CASSFPASTYEQYF
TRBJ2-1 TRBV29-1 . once TGCAGCCCCACAGCTCTGAATGAGCAGTTCTTC CSPTALNEQFF
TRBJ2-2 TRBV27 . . TGTGCCAGCAGTTTACCCGACCGGAACACCGGGGAGCTGTTTTTT CASSLPDRNTGELFF
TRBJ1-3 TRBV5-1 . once TGCGCCAGCAGCCCCCTGGGGGTATCTGGAAACACCATATATTTT CASSPLGVSGNTIYF